These T cell receptor beta chains were read from a single sample in a study of breast tumors, draining lymph nodes, adjacent tissues. TCRdb reprocessed the multiplex PCR reads via MiXCR and lists one record per CDR3 protein. The profile shows 200,000 to 250,000 distinct CDR3 sequences, about 34% of them singletons. The source material was axillary lymph node tissue. These receptors originate from a female donor with breast cancer. Some clones in this sample may be carry-over from other donors' samples. Each CDR3 is given without its conserved first and last residue. The order of the fields is V gene, CDR3 protein.

v_call: TRBV24-1; cdr3_aa: ATSDPQGAYEQY
v_call: TRBV7-9; cdr3_aa: ASSDTKGQGNTEAF
v_call: TRBV7-8; cdr3_aa: ASSFGGVGTQY
v_call: TRBV14; cdr3_aa: ASSRRDRPYEQY
v_call: TRBV2; cdr3_aa: ASSESRGTTNEKLF
v_call: TRBV5-1; cdr3_aa: ASRTQSGSLWNEQF
v_call: TRBV20-1; cdr3_aa: SPNIPGGQYNTEAF
v_call: TRBV20-1; cdr3_aa: SARDLTEHGYT
v_call: TRBV11-3; cdr3_aa: ASSLVFRQETQY
v_call: TRBV30; cdr3_aa: AWSVQGLSYSPLH
v_call: TRBV5-1; cdr3_aa: ASSAGGLVNTEAF
v_call: TRBV7-2; cdr3_aa: ASSLKNSGNTDTQY
v_call: TRBV4-1; cdr3_aa: ASSQEGLLQNQPQH
v_call: TRBV2; cdr3_aa: ASSADFSNQPQH
v_call: TRBV20-1; cdr3_aa: SVEDRRNIQY